The entry below gives a single T cell receptor beta chain sequence along with its context. There is no known antigen for this receptor. The sample holds no much larger clone one base away, and base qualities are not on file. Each collaborating institution followed its own protocols to collect whole blood in K2EDTA tubes. For TCRbeta analysis, collaborators shipped samples in one of three forms: frozen whole blood, isolated PBMCs, or DNA extracted from either of those sample types. The data are from a study of blood T cell repertoires in COVID-19 (dated by TCRdb to the early 2020s). A note on the overall study: The collaborator samples originated in the United States, Italy and Spain and spanned the acute and convalescent phases of COVID-19. The prospective study material was composed of cDNA or gDNA derived from T cells, B-cell-depleted T cells, or PBMCs. Subjects who had been exposed to COVID-19, were actively infected with it, or had recovered from it provided the deeply sampled blood TCRbeta repertoires that made up the dataset. The sample metadata nearly always contained a de-identified subject ID, COVID-19 status, age in years and sex. The repertoires were released in a freely available public database intended as a resource for research on the immune response to SARS-CoV-2. Samples came from the ongoing ImmuneRACE study (first 160 participants) plus 1,254 subjects from 6 global collaborators. Where HLA class I and class II types were available, the types were taken from metadata supplied by the sample provider, not from assay-based typing. What the research found in general, with its limitations: Clinical and demographic metadata were provided uncurated, with the amount varying by source and participant.

For CDR1 and CDR2, the germline V gene lists MNHEY and SVGAGI. V loses 5 bases, J loses 7 bases, and the germline ends lie 11 bases apart. The CDR3 sequence holds 12 residues, the cysteine and phenylalanine included. Only the CDR3 DNA is retained, 36 bases long and in frame from the first base. TCRbeta CDR3 regions were amplified from genomic DNA by means of the immunoSEQ Assay, a bias-controlled multiplex PCR. The authors' analysis ran thus. Nucleated cell counts per sample were estimated from amplification of reference gene primers within the assay. To quantify the absolute abundance of each unique TCRbeta CDR3 rearrangement, sequence reads were collapsed and filtered. For each sample, productive Simpson clonality was calculated as the square root of Simpson's diversity index across productive rearrangements. Not all clones reach the TCRdb copy of this immuneACCESS table, which keeps in-frame sequences only. Checked studies attribute under half of the gap to unresolved V genes and leave the rest unexplained. D and trimming were read from the DNA, whereas the V and J calls and clone size are those reported in that table. The sample table lists around 140,000 clones, over 75% of them with a count of one. Together, the top ten hold roughly 1.5% of the sample.

This sequence uses TRBV6-5 and TRBJ1-2, and possibly TRBD1, on 6 matching bases. The source is a human donor in a cohort sampled during active COVID-19. Sample: peripheral blood. The CDR3 in this case is CASSREGGGYTF. The DNA sequence follows: TGTGCCAGCAGTAGAGAAGGGGGTGGCTACACCTTC.